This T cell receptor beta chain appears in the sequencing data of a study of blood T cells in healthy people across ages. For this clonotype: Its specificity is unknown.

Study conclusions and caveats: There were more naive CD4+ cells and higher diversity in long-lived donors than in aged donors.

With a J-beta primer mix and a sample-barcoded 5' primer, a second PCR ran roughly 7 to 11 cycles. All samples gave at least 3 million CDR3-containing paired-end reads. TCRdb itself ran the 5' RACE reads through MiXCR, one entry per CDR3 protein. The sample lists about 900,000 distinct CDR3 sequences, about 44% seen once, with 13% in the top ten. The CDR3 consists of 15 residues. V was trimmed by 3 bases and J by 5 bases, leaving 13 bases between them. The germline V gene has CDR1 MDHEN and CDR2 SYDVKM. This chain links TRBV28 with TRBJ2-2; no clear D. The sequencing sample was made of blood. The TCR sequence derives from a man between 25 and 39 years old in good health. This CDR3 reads CASSLFPIRTGELFF. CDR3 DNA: TGTGCCAGCAGTTTGTTCCCTATTAGGACCGGGGAGCTGTTTTTT.